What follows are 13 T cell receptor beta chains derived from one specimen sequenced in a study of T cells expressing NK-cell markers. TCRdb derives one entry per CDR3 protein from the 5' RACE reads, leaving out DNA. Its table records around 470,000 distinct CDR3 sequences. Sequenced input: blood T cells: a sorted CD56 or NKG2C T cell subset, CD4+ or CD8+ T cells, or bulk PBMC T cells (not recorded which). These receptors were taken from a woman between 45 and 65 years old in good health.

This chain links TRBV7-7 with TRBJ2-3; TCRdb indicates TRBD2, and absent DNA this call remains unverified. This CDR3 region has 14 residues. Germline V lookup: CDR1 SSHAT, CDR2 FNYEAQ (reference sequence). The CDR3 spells CASSYQLASDTQYF.

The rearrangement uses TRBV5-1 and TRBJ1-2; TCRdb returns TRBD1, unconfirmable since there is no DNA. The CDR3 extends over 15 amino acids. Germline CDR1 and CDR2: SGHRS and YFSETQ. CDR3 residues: CASSPGDRVTAGYTF.

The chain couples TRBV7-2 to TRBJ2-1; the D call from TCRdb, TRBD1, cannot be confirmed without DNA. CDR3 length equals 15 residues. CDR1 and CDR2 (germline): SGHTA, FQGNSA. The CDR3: CASSLDRLTYNEQFF.

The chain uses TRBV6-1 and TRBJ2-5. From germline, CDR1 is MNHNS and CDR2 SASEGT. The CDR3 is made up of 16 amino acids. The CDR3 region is CASSEALSGSWETQYF.

This CDR3 is CASSPLGGGTWGNEQFF. The chain employs TRBV27 and TRBJ2-1; TCRdb gives TRBD1 as the D gene, but with no DNA this cannot be confirmed. The CDR3 is made up of 17 amino acids. Germline V gene sequence: CDR1 MNHEY, CDR2 SMNVEV (reference sequence).

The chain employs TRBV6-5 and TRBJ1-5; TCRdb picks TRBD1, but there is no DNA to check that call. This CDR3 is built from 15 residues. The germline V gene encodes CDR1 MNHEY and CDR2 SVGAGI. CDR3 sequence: CASSSGTGMGQPQHF.

The CDR3 here is CASSYALTASYGYTF. The rearrangement uses TRBV6-6 and TRBJ1-2. In germline, CDR1 is MNHNY, CDR2 SVGAGI (reference sequence). This CDR3 region has 15 residues.

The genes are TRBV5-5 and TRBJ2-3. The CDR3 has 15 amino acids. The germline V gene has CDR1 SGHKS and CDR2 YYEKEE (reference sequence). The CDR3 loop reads CASSLGHLLGDTQYF. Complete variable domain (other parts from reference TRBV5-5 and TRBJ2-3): DAGVTQSPTHLIKTRGQQVTLRCSPISGHKSVSWYQQVLGQGPQFIFQYYEKEERGRGNFPDRFSARQFPNYSSELNVNALLLGDSALYLCASSLGHLLGDTQYFGPGTRLTVL.

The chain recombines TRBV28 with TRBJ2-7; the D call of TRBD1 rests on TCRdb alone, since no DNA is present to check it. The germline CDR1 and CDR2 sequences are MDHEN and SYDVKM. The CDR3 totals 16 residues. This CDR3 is CASSTTGTGVSYEQYF.

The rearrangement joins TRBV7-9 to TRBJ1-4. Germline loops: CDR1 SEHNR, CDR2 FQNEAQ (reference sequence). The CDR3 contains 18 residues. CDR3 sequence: CASTLPPGGPKANEKLFF.

The CDR3 here is CSASSGAVVGYTF. This rearrangement joins TRBV20-1 to TRBJ1-2; TCRdb gives TRBD1 as the D gene, but with no DNA this cannot be confirmed. This CDR3 is 13 amino acids long. Germline lookup yields CDR1 DFQATT and CDR2 SNEGSKA (reference sequence).

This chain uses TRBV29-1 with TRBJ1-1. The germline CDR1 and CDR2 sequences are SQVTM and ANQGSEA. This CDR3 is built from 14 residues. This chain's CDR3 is CSVVRQSMNTEAFF. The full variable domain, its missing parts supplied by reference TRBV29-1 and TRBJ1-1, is SAVISQKPSRDICQRGTSLTIQCQVDSQVTMMFWYRQQPGQSLTLIATANQGSEATYESGFVIDKFPISRPNLTFSTLTVSNMSPEDSSIYLCSVVRQSMNTEAFFGQGTRLTVV.

The CDR3 loop is CASSRTGGNTGELFF. The rearrangement uses TRBV4-1 and TRBJ2-2; TCRdb selects TRBD1, and the lack of DNA leaves this call unchecked. Germline values: CDR1 MGHRA, CDR2 YSYEKL. CDR3 size: 15 residues.